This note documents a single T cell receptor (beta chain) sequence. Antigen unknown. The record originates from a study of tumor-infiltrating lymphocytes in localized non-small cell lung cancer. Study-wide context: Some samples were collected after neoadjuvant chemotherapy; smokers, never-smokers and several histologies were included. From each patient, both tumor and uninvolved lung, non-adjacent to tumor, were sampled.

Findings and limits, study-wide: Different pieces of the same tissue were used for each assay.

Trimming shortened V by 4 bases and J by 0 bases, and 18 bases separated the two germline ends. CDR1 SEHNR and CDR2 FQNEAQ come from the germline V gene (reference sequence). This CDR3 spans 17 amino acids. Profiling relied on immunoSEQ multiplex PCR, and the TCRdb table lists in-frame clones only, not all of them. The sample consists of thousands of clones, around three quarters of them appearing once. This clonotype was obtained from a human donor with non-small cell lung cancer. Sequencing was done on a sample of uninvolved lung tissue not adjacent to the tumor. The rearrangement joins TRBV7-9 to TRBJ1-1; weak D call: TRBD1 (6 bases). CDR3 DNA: TGTGCCAGCAGCTCCCCTGGGGCCACAGGGTTGAACACTGAAGCTTTCTTT. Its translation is CASSSPGATGLNTEAFF.